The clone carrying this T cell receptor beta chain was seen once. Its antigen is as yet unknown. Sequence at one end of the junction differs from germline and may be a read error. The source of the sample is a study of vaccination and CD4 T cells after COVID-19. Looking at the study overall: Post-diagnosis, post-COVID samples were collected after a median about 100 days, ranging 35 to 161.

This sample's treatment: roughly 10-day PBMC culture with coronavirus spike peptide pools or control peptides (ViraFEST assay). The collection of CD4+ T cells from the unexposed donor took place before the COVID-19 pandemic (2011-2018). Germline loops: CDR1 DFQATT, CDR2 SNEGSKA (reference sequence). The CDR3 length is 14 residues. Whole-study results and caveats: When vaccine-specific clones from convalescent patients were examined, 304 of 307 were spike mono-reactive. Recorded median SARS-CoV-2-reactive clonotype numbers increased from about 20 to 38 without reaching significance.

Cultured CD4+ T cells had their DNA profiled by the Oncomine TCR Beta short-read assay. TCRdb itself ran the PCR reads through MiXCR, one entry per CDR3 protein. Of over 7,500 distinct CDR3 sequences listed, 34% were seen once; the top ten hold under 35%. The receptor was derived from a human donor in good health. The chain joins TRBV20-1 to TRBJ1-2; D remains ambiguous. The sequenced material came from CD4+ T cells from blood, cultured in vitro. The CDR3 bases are TGCAGTGCTAGCTCACCCCGGGGTGACCATGGCTGCACCTTC. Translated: CSASSPRGDHGCTF.